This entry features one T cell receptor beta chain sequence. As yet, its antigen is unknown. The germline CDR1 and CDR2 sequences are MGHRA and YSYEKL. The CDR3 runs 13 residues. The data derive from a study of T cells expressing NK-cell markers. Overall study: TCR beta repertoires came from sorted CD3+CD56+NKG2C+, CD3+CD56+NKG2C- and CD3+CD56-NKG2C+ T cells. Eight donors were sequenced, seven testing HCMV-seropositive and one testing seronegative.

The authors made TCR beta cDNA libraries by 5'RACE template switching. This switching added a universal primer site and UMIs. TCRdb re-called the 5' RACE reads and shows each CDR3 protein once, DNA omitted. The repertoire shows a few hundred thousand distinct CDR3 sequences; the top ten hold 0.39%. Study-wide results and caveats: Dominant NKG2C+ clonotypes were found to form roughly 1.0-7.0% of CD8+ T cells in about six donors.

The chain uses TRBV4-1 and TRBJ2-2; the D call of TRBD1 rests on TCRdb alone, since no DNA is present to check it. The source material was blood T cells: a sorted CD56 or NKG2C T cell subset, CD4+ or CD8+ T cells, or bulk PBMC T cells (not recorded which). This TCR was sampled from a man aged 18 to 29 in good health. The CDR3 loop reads CASGQLNTGELFF.